The 15 T cell receptor beta chains given below trace back to one sample, sequenced in a study of T-cell reconstitution after alpha-beta-depleted transplantation in children. Preparation of the TCRbeta library was carried out with unique molecular identifiers. TCRdb redid the calling of the PCR reads with MiXCR, one entry per CDR3 protein. The table shows about 110,000 distinct CDR3 sequences, with around 6.4% occurring only once. The sample consisted of PBMCs, mostly from graft donor cells, taken 360 days after TCRalphabeta/CD19-depleted stem cell transplant. These receptors were obtained from a male patient between 2 and 10 years old who had a stem cell transplant for acute lymphoblastic leukemia, so the T cells may come from the graft donor.

This clonotype came up many times. The chain employs TRBV29-1 and TRBJ2-1; D possibly corresponds to TRBD1 (6 bases). The V and J ends lost 4 bases and 2 bases respectively, with 9 bases between them. Per the germline V gene, CDR1 is SQVTM and CDR2 is ANQGSEA. CDR3 size: 13 residues. CDR3 residues: CSVGSGAYNEQFF. In DNA form, the CDR3 reads TGCAGCGTTGGTTCAGGGGCCTACAATGAGCAGTTCTTC.

This clonotype was observed many times. The chain is built from TRBV7-6 and TRBJ2-7; D gene ambiguous. The CDR3 totals 13 residues. Per the germline V gene, CDR1 is SGHVS and CDR2 is FNYEAQ. The germline V and J ends were trimmed by 0 bases and 4 bases, with 7 bases remaining between them. The CDR3 reads CASSLAEFYEQYF. The DNA for the CDR3 is TGTGCCAGCAGCTTAGCCGAGTTTTACGAGCAGTACTTC.

This clonotype has a handful of counts. The chain carries TRBV6-2 or TRBV6-3 and TRBJ2-1; tentative D call: TRBD2 (5 bases). This CDR3 contains 17 residues. The germline CDR1 and CDR2 sequences are MNHEY and SVGEGT. Deletions cut 2 bases from V and 6 bases from J, with 20 bases between. The CDR3 DNA is TGTGCCAGCAGTTACCCGACGGGCCGGGGTTTCGTCAATGAGCAGTTCTTC. Protein: CASSYPTGRGFVNEQFF.

This clonotype has ten or more counts. The genes are TRBV24-1 and TRBJ1-5; no clear D gene. With 5 bases removed from V and 0 bases from J, the gap between germline ends came to 7 bases. The germline V gene has CDR1 KGHDR and CDR2 SFDVKD. This CDR3 comprises 14 residues. The CDR3: CATSGQFSNQPQHF. CDR3 sequence (DNA): TGTGCCACCAGTGGGCAGTTTAGCAATCAGCCCCAGCATTTT.

The table lists this clonotype with a few counts. This chain uses TRBV10-3 with TRBJ2-7; 9 bases are shared with TRBD2. Germline loops: CDR1 ENHRY, CDR2 SYGVKD. The trim removed 2 bases at V and 5 bases at J, leaving 7 bases unmatched. The CDR3 length is 15 residues. The DNA for the CDR3 is TGTGCCATCAGTGAGGGTCGCGGGAGGGTAAACGAGCAGTACTTC. Encoded protein: CAISEGRGRVNEQYF.

This clonotype was detected many times. The chain employs TRBV29-1 and TRBJ1-2; 10 bases match TRBD1. The CDR3 spans 16 residues. Looked up from germline, CDR1 is SQVTM and CDR2 is ANQGSEA. V lost 5 bases, J lost 4 bases, and 13 bases stayed unmatched. The DNA for the CDR3 is TGCAGCGTTCCTTCGGGACAGGGGCCACAGCGCTATGGCTACACCTTC. Encoded protein: CSVPSGQGPQRYGYTF.

This clonotype came up many times. The chain employs TRBV6-5 and TRBJ1-5; D uncertain. The V and J ends lost 2 bases and 7 bases respectively, with 12 bases between them. This CDR3 has 14 residues. Germline-derived CDR1 and CDR2 are MNHEY and SVGAGI. In DNA, the CDR3 is TGTGCCAGCAGTTACGGGTTGGGGAGGCAGCCCCAGCATTTT. This sequence encodes CASSYGLGRQPQHF.

This clonotype has at least ten counts. The V gene is TRBV2, the J gene TRBJ1-3; 8 bases are shared with TRBD1. The germline gives CDR1 SNHLY, CDR2 FYNNEI. J gave up 0 bases and V 5 bases, and 9 bases lay outside the gene matches. The CDR3 spans 17 residues. The CDR3 region is CASSKRQGIRSGNTIYF. The CDR3 nucleotides read TGTGCCAGCAGTAAAAGACAGGGGATACGCTCTGGAAACACCATATATTTT.

This clonotype was recorded many times. The chain has TRBV27 and TRBJ2-3, with 10 bases that match TRBD1. Looked up from germline, CDR1 is MNHEY and CDR2 is SMNVEV (reference sequence). The CDR3 extends over 14 amino acids. Trimming cost V 8 bases and J 4 bases; bases outside gene matches: 6. CDR3 amino acids: CASRRDRGADTQYF. CDR3 sequence (DNA): TGTGCCAGCCGCCGGGACAGGGGCGCAGATACGCAGTATTTT.

This clonotype was seen repeatedly, ten times or more. The chain links TRBV9 to TRBJ2-1; D possibly corresponds to TRBD1 (5 bases). The CDR3 contains 13 residues. V lost 3 bases and J lost 8, with 12 bases in between. The V gene's germline CDR1 is SGDLS and CDR2 YYNGEE. The CDR3 region is CASSAGHRDEQFF. CDR3 bases: TGTGCCAGCAGCGCCGGACATCGGGATGAGCAGTTCTTC. Complete variable domain (other parts from reference TRBV9 and TRBJ2-1): DSGVTQTPKHLITATGQRVTLRCSPRSGDLSVYWYQQSLDQGLQFLIQYYNGEERAKGNILERFSAQQFPDLHSELNLSSLELGDSALYFCASSAGHRDEQFFGPGTRLTVL.

The chain links TRBV11-1 to TRBJ2-1, with 10 nucleotides matching TRBD2. The germline V gene encodes CDR1 SGHAT and CDR2 FQDESV (reference sequence). Germline trimming cut 5 bases from V and 7 bases from J; bases unmatched to any gene: 8. The CDR3 length is 15 residues. CDR3 bases: TGTGCCAGCAGCACTAGCGGGACTAAGGTTAATGAGCAGTTCTTC. Its protein is CASSTSGTKVNEQFF.

This clonotype was detected many times. The CDR3 spells CASSLGSQWIYGYTF. The CDR3 DNA reads as TGTGCCAGCAGCTTAGGGTCTCAATGGATCTATGGCTACACCTTC. The chain combines TRBV7-9 with TRBJ1-2, with unresolved D. The V and J ends lost 1 base and 4 bases respectively, with 13 bases between them. This CDR3 is built from 15 residues. Germline CDR1 is SEHNR and CDR2 is FQNEAQ (reference sequence).

In its sample, this clonotype was seen many times. The chain uses TRBV7-9 and TRBJ2-5, with no clear D. Germline V gene sequence: CDR1 SEHNR, CDR2 FQNEAQ (reference sequence). V was cut by 3 bases and J by 2 bases, with 7 bases left in between. This CDR3 is built from 13 residues. CDR3 in DNA: TGTGCCAGCAGCTTCCCGATTCAAGAGACCCAGTACTTC. Translated: CASSFPIQETQYF.

This clonotype has ten or more counts. The chain employs TRBV6-2 or TRBV6-3 and TRBJ2-3; D unresolved. This CDR3 contains 12 residues. Trimming removed 5 bases at V and 5 bases at J, with 8 bases between. Germline V gene sequence: CDR1 MNHEY, CDR2 SVGEGT. The CDR3 bases are TGTGCCAGCAGTCCTGACATAGATACGCAGTATTTT. Its translation is CASSPDIDTQYF.

The rearrangement links TRBV10-1 to TRBJ2-7; 9 bases line up with TRBD1. Germline CDR1 and CDR2: WNHNN and SYGVQD (reference sequence). Losses at the gene ends were 5 bases for V and 2 bases for J; bases not matched to a gene: 16. This CDR3 has 18 amino acids. The CDR3 DNA follows: TGCGCCAGCAGTACGGACAGGGGTATTAGTGGACGGACCTACGAGCAGTACTTC. Translation: CASSTDRGISGRTYEQYF.